These 12 T cell receptor beta chains originate from one sample sequenced in a study of blood T cell repertoires in COVID-19 (dated by TCRdb to about 2020). Library creation used the immunoSEQ multiplex PCR assay. The clones in this table, taken by TCRdb from immuneACCESS, are in-frame only. Not every clone is retained; where verified, under half of the shortfall comes from an unresolved V gene, and the cause of the rest is unknown. The sample table contains 140,000 to 150,000 clones; only one count was recorded for approximately 86% of them. 2.5% to 3% of the sample goes to the ten largest clones. The specimen was peripheral blood. The receptors come from a woman between 35 and 50 years old with active or convalescent COVID-19.

The sample holds a few counts of this clone. The gene calls are TRBV18 and TRBJ1-2; weak D call: TRBD1 (5 bases). The germline V gene has CDR1 KGHSH and CDR2 LQKENI. V was clipped by 3 bases and J by 3 bases, with 11 bases between them. The CDR3 is made up of 14 amino acids. CDR3 region: CASSPLTVDYGYTF. Written as DNA, the CDR3 is TGTGCCAGCTCACCTTTGACAGTAGACTATGGCTACACCTTC.

This rearrangement joins TRBV6-5 to TRBJ2-3; 10 bases are a match to TRBD1. V dropped 10 bases and J dropped 0; count of bases not matched to a gene: 7. The length of the CDR3 is 15 residues. CDR1 and CDR2 from the germline V gene are MNHEY and SVGAGI. The CDR3 DNA follows: TGTGCCATCCGGGACAGGGGAAGGAGCACAGATACGCAGTATTTT. Its protein is CAIRDRGRSTDTQYF.

The chain links TRBV18 to TRBJ1-1; D is possibly TRBD1 (6 bases). This CDR3 contains 14 residues. Looked up from germline, CDR1 is KGHSH and CDR2 is LQKENI. Trimming took 3 bases from V and 1 from J, leaving 9 bases between them. CDR3 region: CASSPARGNTEAFF. In DNA form, the CDR3 reads TGTGCCAGCTCACCCGCCAGGGGGAACACTGAAGCTTTCTTT.

This clone came up a few times. The rearrangement links TRBV12-3 or TRBV12-4 to TRBJ1-2; 7 positions agree with TRBD1. Germline trimming cut 6 bases from V and 8 bases from J; bases unmatched to any gene: 3. The CDR3 is 11 residues long. The DNA for the CDR3 is TGTGCCAGCAGCGAGGGGGCGGGCTACACCTTC. The encoded protein is CASSEGAGYTF.

This rearrangement joins TRBV28 to TRBJ1-1, with 10 bases identical to TRBD1. CDR3 length: 14 residues. Losses at the gene ends were 8 bases for V and 4 bases for J; bases not matched to a gene: 7. Germline CDR1 is MDHEN and CDR2 is SYDVKM. The CDR3 is CASRSRTGGTEAFF. The CDR3 DNA is TGTGCCAGCCGGTCCCGGACAGGGGGCACTGAAGCTTTCTTT.

This chain joins TRBV7-2 and TRBJ2-7; 7 bases fit TRBD1. V lost 7 bases and J lost 6; bases outside the gene matches: 6. Germline V gene data show CDR1 as SGHTA and CDR2 as FQGNSA. CDR3 length equals 12 residues. The CDR3: CASKNTGVEQYF. CDR3 bases: TGTGCCAGCAAAAACACAGGGGTCGAGCAGTACTTC.

The rearrangement uses TRBV29-1 and TRBJ2-5; TRBD1 matches at 8 bases. Germline CDR1 is SQVTM and CDR2 is ANQGSEA. The J segment lost 0 bases and the V segment lost 6 bases, leaving 3 bases of the junction unmatched. The CDR3 length is 13 residues. This CDR3 reads CSVGQENQETQYF. The CDR3 bases are TGCAGCGTGGGACAGGAAAACCAAGAGACCCAGTACTTC.

The chain carries TRBV2 and TRBJ1-5; D might be TRBD1 (6 bases). There are 13 residues in the CDR3. Germline V gene data show CDR1 as SNHLY and CDR2 as FYNNEI. The V and J ends lost 2 bases and 8 bases respectively, with 10 bases between them. This CDR3 is CASSETGWKPQHF. The CDR3 bases are TGTGCCAGCAGTGAAACAGGGTGGAAGCCCCAGCATTTT.

The chain recombines TRBV30 with TRBJ2-3; D possibly corresponds to TRBD2 (6 bases). Germline CDR1 and CDR2: GTSNPN and SVGIG (reference sequence). This CDR3 contains 12 residues. V lost 7 bases to trimming and J lost 4 bases, with 12 bases between them. The CDR3 DNA is TGTGCCTCTCGACTAGGGGCAGATACGCAGTATTTT. Translated, it gives CASRLGADTQYF.

V usage is TRBV6-5 and J usage is TRBJ1-2, with D uncertain. The CDR3 runs to 15 residues. Germline lookup yields CDR1 MNHEY and CDR2 SVGAGI. Trimming removed 6 bases from V and 7 bases from J, with 21 bases in between. This CDR3 is CASSTPEARGGGYTF. In nucleotides, the CDR3 is TGTGCCAGCAGCACCCCCGAGGCCCGAGGTGGTGGCTACACCTTC.

This clone was observed a handful of times. The chain combines TRBV13 with TRBJ2-1; 11 bases align to TRBD2. V gave up 5 bases and J gave up 4 bases; unmatched junction bases: 4. Germline CDR1 and CDR2: PRHDT and FYEKMQ (reference sequence). The CDR3 sequence is 15 residues long. The CDR3 DNA reads TGTGCCAGCAGCCCCCGGACTAGCGGGTACAATGAGCAGTTCTTC. It codes for CASSPRTSGYNEQFF.

V and J are TRBV6-5 and TRBJ2-7, with D maybe TRBD2 (6 bases). CDR1 and CDR2 (germline): MNHEY, SVGAGI. The CDR3 is 14 amino acids. V was shortened by 8 bases and J by 5 bases, with 19 bases between the two germline ends. CDR3 nucleotide sequence: TGTGCCAGCGGGTCGATGGAGACTAGTGACGAGCAGTACTTC. The encoded protein is CASGSMETSDEQYF.